This paragraph covers one T cell receptor (beta chain) sequence. The germline gives CDR1 LNHDA, CDR2 SQIVND (reference sequence). The CDR3 sequence is 13 residues long. The germline V and J ends were trimmed by 1 base and 4 bases, with 7 bases remaining between them. 60 Vbeta and 13 Jbeta primers were used in PCR. This table comes from immunoSEQ multiplex PCR, and its TCRdb copy is limited to in-frame clones, with some not included. Found here are around 150,000 clones, over 70% of them singletons; the top ten hold 6.8%. This record comes from a study of cytomegalovirus exposure and HLA in healthy donors.

This clonotype was obtained from a man aged 40-49 years in good health and CMV-seropositive. Sequenced sample: PBMCs. The V and J genes are TRBV19 and TRBJ1-2; no firm D call. CDR3 DNA sequence: TGTGCCAGTAGTATAGCCCTCGTCTATGGCTACACCTTC. This codes for CASSIALVYGYTF.